This TCR beta chain comes out of a study of T cell repertoires in cytomegalovirus infection. Across the study: In the study, CMV epitopes included recently identified HLA-C-restricted and well-studied HLA-B-restricted ones. It was the public TCR beta signatures that indicated both CMV infection and matching HLA type.

CDR1 SNHLY and CDR2 FYNNEI come from the germline V gene. The germline V and J ends were trimmed by 3 bases and 7 bases, with 11 bases remaining between them. The CDR3 extends over 13 amino acids. In TCRdb, the reads were re-called with MiXCR into one record per CDR3 protein. The table records approximately 120,000 distinct CDR3 sequences, 25% to 30% of them present only once. This clonotype was detected many times. The target antigen is unknown. Study conclusions and caveats: The ex vivo response was dominated by HLA-C-restricted CMV-specific TCR beta clonotypes. Identification of carriers of CMV plus the relevant HLA was performed using cumulative public TCR beta family frequency.

The clonotype comes from a human donor in good health (CMV status not recorded). Some clones in this sample may be carry-over from other donors' samples. The chain combines TRBV2 with TRBJ2-3; D not certain. Sequencing used CD8+ T cells from cultured PBMCs, obtained from culture after CMV antigen stimulation. In nucleotides, the CDR3 is TGTGCCAGCAGTGATGGTCTAAACCATACGCAGTATTTT. This gives the protein CASSDGLNHTQYF.